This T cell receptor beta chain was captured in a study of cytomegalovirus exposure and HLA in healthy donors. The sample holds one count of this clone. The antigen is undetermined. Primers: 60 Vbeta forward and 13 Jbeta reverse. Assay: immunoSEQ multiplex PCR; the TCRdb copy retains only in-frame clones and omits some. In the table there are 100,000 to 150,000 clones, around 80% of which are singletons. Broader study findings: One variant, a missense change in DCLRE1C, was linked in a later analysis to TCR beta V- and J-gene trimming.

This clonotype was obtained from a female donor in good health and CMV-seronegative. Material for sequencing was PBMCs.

DNA for the CDR3: TGCGCCAGCAGCCCCGGCGGAACCTCAACTAATGAAAAACTGTTTTTT. Encoded protein: CASSPGGTSTNEKLFF. The J gene is TRBJ1-4, the V gene TRBV5-1; D ambiguous. Per germline, CDR1 SGHRS and CDR2 YFSETQ. The germline V and J ends were trimmed by 4 bases and 0 bases, with 13 bases remaining between them. CDR3 size: 16 residues.